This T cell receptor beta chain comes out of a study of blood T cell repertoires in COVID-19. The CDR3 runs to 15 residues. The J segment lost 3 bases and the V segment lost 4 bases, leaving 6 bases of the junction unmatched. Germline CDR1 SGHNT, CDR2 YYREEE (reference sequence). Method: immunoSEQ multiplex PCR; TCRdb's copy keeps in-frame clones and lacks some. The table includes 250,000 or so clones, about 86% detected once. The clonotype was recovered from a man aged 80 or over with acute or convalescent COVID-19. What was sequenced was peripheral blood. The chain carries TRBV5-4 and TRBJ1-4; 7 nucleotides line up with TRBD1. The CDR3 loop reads CASSTAGTANEKLFF. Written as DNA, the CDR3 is TGTGCCAGCAGCACTGCTGGGACAGCTAATGAAAAACTGTTTTTT. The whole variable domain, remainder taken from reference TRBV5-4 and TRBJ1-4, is ETGVTQSPTHLIKTRGQQVTLRCSSQSGHNTVSWYQQALGQGPQFIFQYYREEENGRGNFPPRFSGLQFPNYSSELNVNALELDDSALYLCASSTAGTANEKLFFGSGTQLSVL.